These 26 T cell receptor beta chains share one sample of origin, sequenced in a study of T cell repertoires in cytomegalovirus infection. Via MiXCR, TCRdb re-called the reads, giving one row per CDR3 protein. The sample holds approximately 120,000 distinct CDR3 sequences, over 25% seen once. No antigen is known for these receptors. Sample: CD8+ T cells from cultured PBMCs, taken from culture after CMV antigen stimulation. The receptors were sampled from a human donor in good health (CMV status not recorded). Some clones in this sample may be carry-over from other donors' samples.

This clonotype was recorded at least ten times. The chain is built from TRBV4-2 and TRBJ2-7; the D is unclear. This CDR3 has 15 residues. Per the germline V gene, CDR1 is LGHNA and CDR2 is YNFKEQ. V lost 0 bases and J lost 0, with 9 bases in between. The CDR3 sequence is CASSQDTTPSYEQYF. Written as DNA, the CDR3 is TGTGCCAGCAGCCAAGATACGACACCCTCCTACGAGCAGTACTTC.

The chain combines TRBV5-6 with TRBJ1-1, with D perhaps matching TRBD1 (5 bases). With 3 bases removed from V and 6 bases from J, the gap between germline ends came to 12 bases. CDR1 and CDR2 from the germline V gene are SGHDT and YYEEEE. This CDR3 comprises 13 residues. CDR3 region: CASSSGLGAEAFF. In nucleotides, the CDR3 is TGTGCCAGCAGCTCAGGGCTGGGCGCTGAAGCTTTCTTT.

The J gene is TRBJ2-7, the V gene TRBV5-6, with D tentatively TRBD1 or TRBD2 (5 bases each). Germline CDR1 reads SGHDT; CDR2 reads YYEEEE. The ends were cut back, 3 bases at V and 2 bases at J, with 12 bases in the middle. The CDR3 spans 14 residues. The CDR3 reads CASSSGTSPYEQYF. Here the CDR3 DNA reads TGTGCCAGCAGCTCCGGGACGTCACCCTACGAGCAGTACTTC.

The table lists this clonotype with a few counts. One junction end disagrees with the germline gene, perhaps due to a read error. This rearrangement joins TRBV4-1 to TRBJ2-1, with 10 bases matching TRBD1. The CDR3 is made up of 15 amino acids. CDR1 is MGHRA, CDR2 YSYEKL, per germline. The CDR3 DNA reads as TGTGCCAGCAGCCAAGGGCGGGACAGGGGAAATGAGCAGTTCTTC. This sequence encodes CASSQGRDRGNEQFF.

On this clonotype itself: One junction end disagrees with the germline gene, perhaps due to a read error. The genes are TRBV9 and TRBJ2-7; D uncertain. The CDR3 loop spans 15 amino acids. The germline CDR1 and CDR2 sequences are SGDLS and YYNGEE. The CDR3 sequence is CARSVESQNAHEQYF. The CDR3 nucleotides are TGTGCCAGGAGCGTAGAGTCCCAGAACGCCCACGAGCAGTACTTC.

On this clonotype itself: A much larger clonotype is one base distant, so this may be a read error. V and J are TRBV6-5 and TRBJ1-1, with D maybe TRBD1 (6 bases). Germline V gene data show CDR1 as MNHEY and CDR2 as SVGAGI. This CDR3 has 13 amino acids. V was trimmed by 2 bases and J by 3 bases, leaving 7 bases between them. CDR3 DNA: TGTGCCAGCAGTTACGGGGGGCACACTGAAGCTTTCTTT. Translating gives CASSYGGHTEAFF.

This clonotype has only a few counts. The V call is TRBV19, the J call TRBJ2-1, with 8 bases fitting TRBD2. V gave up 6 bases and J gave up 0 bases; unmatched junction bases: 4. The CDR3 runs to 15 residues. In germline, CDR1 is LNHDA, CDR2 SQIVND (reference sequence). The CDR3, as DNA: TGTGCCAGTAGACGGGGGGGGAGCTCCTACAATGAGCAGTTCTTC. Its protein product is CASRRGGSSYNEQFF.

There are a few counts of this clonotype. The V gene is TRBV20-1, the J gene TRBJ1-2, with a tentative D call TRBD1 (6 bases). Germline values: CDR1 DFQATT, CDR2 SNEGSKA (reference sequence). V was cut by 5 bases and J by 12 bases, with 22 bases left in between. The CDR3 is made up of 13 amino acids. This CDR3 reads CSAPRGQAFVHTF. In DNA form, the CDR3 reads TGCAGTGCTCCCCGGGGGCAGGCGTTTGTTCACACCTTC.

This clonotype was counted a few times. This rearrangement joins TRBV27 to TRBJ1-1; D unresolved. CDR1 and CDR2 from the germline V gene are MNHEY and SMNVEV (reference sequence). The CDR3 sequence is 11 residues long. V was trimmed by 6 bases and J by 1 base, leaving 3 bases between them. CDR3 protein: CASRRNTEAFF. Here the CDR3 DNA reads TGTGCCAGCAGGAGGAACACTGAAGCTTTCTTT.

The rearrangement uses TRBV12-3 or TRBV12-4 and TRBJ1-1; D unclear. CDR3 size: 12 residues. Deletions cut 6 bases from V and 1 base from J, with 6 bases between. The DNA of the CDR3 is TGTGCCAGCAGGATCGCGAACACTGAAGCTTTCTTT. Residues: CASRIANTEAFF.

This clonotype has just a few counts. V usage is TRBV7-8 and J usage is TRBJ2-7; tentatively, D is TRBD1 (6 bases). This CDR3 is 14 amino acids long. Germline V gene sequence: CDR1 SGHVS, CDR2 FQNEAQ. Trimming took off 7 bases at V and 6 bases at J, with 19 bases between the two ends. This chain's CDR3 is CASIDQGRTGEQYF. CDR3 bases: TGTGCCAGCATCGATCAGGGGCGGACTGGCGAGCAGTACTTC. The full variable domain, in which reference TRBV7-8 and TRBJ2-7 provide the parts outside the CDR3, is GAGVSQSPRYKVAKRGQDVALRCDPISGHVSLFWYQQALGQGPEFLTYFQNEAQLDKSGLPSDRFFAERPEGSVSTLKIQRTQQEDSAVYLCASIDQGRTGEQYFGPGTRLTVT.

This clonotype appeared many times. This chain connects TRBV7-9 to TRBJ2-7; D may be TRBD1 or TRBD2 (5 bases each). The CDR3 has 15 residues. Trimming removed 1 base at V and 3 bases at J, with 13 bases between. From germline, CDR1 is SEHNR and CDR2 FQNEAQ (reference sequence). The CDR3 DNA is TGTGCCAGCAGCTTAGGGGCTGGGGACCTCTACGAGCAGTACTTC. Translation gives CASSLGAGDLYEQYF. Using reference TRBV7-9 and TRBJ2-7 for the parts outside the CDR3, the full variable domain is DTGVSQNPRHKITKRGQNVTFRCDPISEHNRLYWYRQTLGQGPEFLTYFQNEAQLEKSRLLSDRFSAERPKGSFSTLEIQRTEQGDSAMYLCASSLGAGDLYEQYFGPGTRLTVT.

The V gene is TRBV5-1, the J gene TRBJ1-6, with D uncertain. Germline V lookup: CDR1 SGHRS, CDR2 YFSETQ. The CDR3 has 15 amino acids. The V end lost 2 bases, the J end lost 9 bases, and 15 bases lay between the germline ends. The CDR3 is CASSLVGLMASPLHF. The CDR3 DNA is TGCGCCAGCAGCTTAGTAGGGTTAATGGCTTCACCCCTCCACTTT.

The rearrangement joins TRBV27 to TRBJ1-5; D gene uncertain. Germline V gene data show CDR1 as MNHEY and CDR2 as SMNVEV (reference sequence). Trimming took off 0 bases at V and 1 base at J, with 7 bases between the two ends. The length of the CDR3 is 15 residues. CDR3 nucleotide sequence: TGTGCCAGCAGTTTATCCCTCGCGAGCAATCAGCCCCAGCATTTT. Translated: CASSLSLASNQPQHF.

V usage is TRBV5-1 and J usage is TRBJ2-2, with D perhaps given as TRBD1 or TRBD2 (5 bases each). From germline, CDR1 is SGHRS and CDR2 YFSETQ. The CDR3 extends over 17 amino acids. V gave up 4 bases and J gave up 2 bases, with 18 bases separating them. The CDR3 loop reads CASSPPTEGLNTGELFF. The CDR3 DNA sequence: TGCGCCAGCAGCCCCCCTACCGAGGGGCTAAACACCGGGGAGCTGTTTTTT.

This clonotype was counted at least ten times. The rearrangement uses TRBV29-1 and TRBJ2-1; D is unclear. The ends were cut back, 1 base at V and 10 bases at J, with 11 bases in the middle. Germline V gene lookup returns CDR1 SQVTM and CDR2 ANQGSEA. The CDR3 sequence is 12 residues long. The CDR3 reads CSVEGGLTEQFF. CDR3 DNA sequence: TGCAGCGTTGAAGGAGGCCTAACGGAGCAGTTCTTC.

This clonotype was detected only a few times. The chain couples TRBV5-3 to TRBJ2-7, with TRBD1 matching over 8 bases. TRBV5-3 is treated as an ORF (open reading frame) with a function not yet certain. J was trimmed by 2 bases and V by 4 bases; bases with no gene match: 8. The CDR3 has 15 residues. Here the CDR3 DNA reads TGTGCCAGAAGCCTACCCGGGACAGGACCCTACGAGCAGTACTTC. Translation: CARSLPGTGPYEQYF.

The chain links TRBV5-6 to TRBJ2-1; D call uncertain. V lost 0 bases and J lost 3, with 19 bases in between. CDR1 SGHDT and CDR2 YYEEEE come from the germline V gene. The CDR3 consists of 18 residues. The CDR3 bases are TGTGCCAGCAGCTTGGACCCCCTAGGGCGCCCCTACTACAATGAGCAGTTCTTC. Translation: CASSLDPLGRPYYNEQFF.

This clonotype appeared many times. The chain carries TRBV7-4 and TRBJ1-1; D not certain. Trimming removed 4 bases at V and 9 bases at J, with 15 bases between. The germline V gene encodes CDR1 SGHVT and CDR2 SQSDAQ. The CDR3 has 13 amino acids. The CDR3: CASSSAVPGQAFF. The DNA for the CDR3 is TGTGCCAGCAGCTCGGCGGTGCCGGGCCAAGCTTTCTTT.

This clonotype was picked up a small number of times. The rearrangement links TRBV10-3 to TRBJ2-1; 8 bases map to TRBD1. The V segment lost 11 bases and the J segment 7 bases; nucleotides outside the gene matches: 13. The CDR3 sequence is 14 residues long. CDR1 is ENHRY and CDR2 is SYGVKD in the germline V gene. CDR3 coding DNA: TGTGCCGCCCACTCTTCCGGGACAGGTAATGAGCAGTTCTTC. This gives the protein CAAHSSGTGNEQFF.

V usage is TRBV7-2 and J usage is TRBJ2-5, with 12 bases identical to TRBD2. Unmatched junction bases numbered 6, after V lost 1 base and J lost 3 bases. The germline gives CDR1 SGHTA, CDR2 FQGNSA. The CDR3 covers 17 residues. The CDR3 loop reads CASSLVKTSGGEETQYF. DNA of the CDR3: TGTGCCAGCAGCTTAGTCAAGACTAGCGGGGGAGAAGAGACCCAGTACTTC. The variable domain in full, completed from reference TRBV7-2 and TRBJ2-5, reads GAGVSQSPSNKVTEKGKDVELRCDPISGHTALYWYRQSLGQGLEFLIYFQGNSAPDKSGLPSDRFSAERTGGSVSTLTIQRTQQEDSAVYLCASSLVKTSGGEETQYFGPGTRLLVL.

This clonotype was observed a few times. V gene TRBV6-4 combines with J gene TRBJ2-5; 10 nucleotides line up with TRBD2. This CDR3 has 16 amino acids. Germline lookup yields CDR1 MRHNA and CDR2 SNTAGT. With 0 bases clipped from V and 4 bases from J, the junction kept 5 bases outside the gene matches. CDR3 region: CASSDSLTSGPETQYF. CDR3 nucleotide sequence: TGTGCCAGCAGTGACTCGTTGACTAGCGGGCCAGAGACCCAGTACTTC.

This clonotype turned up a few times. V is TRBV4-1 and J is TRBJ2-7, with D possibly TRBD1 on 5 matching bases. V dropped 5 bases and J dropped 0 bases, with 14 bases sitting between them. Germline V gene sequence: CDR1 MGHRA, CDR2 YSYEKL. This CDR3 has 15 residues. Here the CDR3 DNA reads TGCGCCAGCAGCGTTAATCAGGGATCCTCCTACGAGCAGTACTTC. Its protein product is CASSVNQGSSYEQYF.

The chain employs TRBV6-5 and TRBJ2-1; D ambiguous. The CDR3 is 15 residues long. Trimming stripped 8 bases from V and 5 bases from J, with 19 bases between. Looked up from germline, CDR1 is MNHEY and CDR2 is SVGAGI. The CDR3 loop reads CASGAVFMSDNEQFF. CDR3 nucleotide sequence: TGTGCCAGCGGCGCGGTTTTCATGTCCGACAATGAGCAGTTCTTC.

This clonotype occurred a few times. The gene calls are TRBV29-1 and TRBJ2-2, with a possible D match to TRBD1 (5 bases). From germline, CDR1 is SQVTM and CDR2 ANQGSEA. The V and J ends lost 0 bases and 1 base respectively, with 15 bases between them. The CDR3 sequence is 17 residues long. CDR3 protein: CSVEDRSGYKNTGELFF. In DNA, the CDR3 is TGCAGCGTTGAAGATAGATCAGGGTACAAGAACACCGGGGAGCTGTTTTTT.

This clonotype has just a few counts. The chain uses TRBV7-9 and TRBJ1-1, with 7 bases that match TRBD1. Trimming took 5 bases from V and 4 from J; bases not matched to a gene: 7. Germline V CDR1 and CDR2: SEHNR, FQNEAQ (reference sequence). CDR3 length equals 14 residues. As DNA, the CDR3 is TGTGCCAGCAGCCCGATACAGGGGACCACTGAAGCTTTCTTT. This gives the protein CASSPIQGTTEAFF.